This T cell receptor (beta chain) was profiled in a study of T cell responses to AZD1222 COVID-19 vaccine. About the study: Second doses at about 4 or about 12 weeks were pooled.

Remarks on this clone: The antigen is unknown. Additional DNA sequences in this sample encode the identical CDR3.

Study outcomes and limitations: Donors in the cohort were predominantly white British and more often female, and clonal diversity was possibly underestimated. Repertoires in all cases were sampled only once the peak T cell response had passed. Once two AZD1222 doses were given, Spike-specific TCR breadth and depth went up.

Clones were read by immunoSEQ multiplex PCR, and TCRdb kept only the in-frame ones, dropping some. The profile shows some 130,000 clones, 93% of them singletons. V gave up 2 bases and J gave up 2 bases; unmatched junction bases: 1. The CDR3 is 15 amino acids. CDR1 and CDR2 (germline): MDHEN, SYDVKM. This specimen consisted of peripheral blood, obtained on day 0 of AZD1222 vaccination. The V and J genes are TRBV28 and TRBJ2-2, with TRBD2 matching 8 bases. This TCR was recovered from an adult in good health. This CDR3 is CASSLAGGNTGELFF. The CDR3 coding sequence is TGTGCCAGCAGTTTAGCGGGAGGAAACACCGGGGAGCTGTTTTTT.